The clone carrying this TCR beta chain was counted once. The antigen is unknown. The data belong to a study of shared clonotypes between healthy human individuals. Naive CD8 cells comprised CD45RO-negative, CCR7-positively selected cells, excluding terminally differentiated effector memory CD45RA+ cells. Study findings and constraints: The generation probabilities recorded for non-shared clonotypes fell below those of clonotypes shared by all four donors.

The V gene lost 0 bases and the J gene lost 5 bases, with 15 bases spanning the gap. The CDR3 length is 15 residues. Germline CDR1 reads SGDLS; CDR2 reads YYNGEE. This table comes from immunoSEQ multiplex PCR, and its TCRdb copy is limited to in-frame clones, with some not included. The table lists about 2,100,000 clones, about 93% of them singletons, with roughly 1.7% in the top ten. This receptor was obtained from a man between 18 and 29 years old in good health. Some clones in this sample may be carry-over from other donors' samples. The chain combines TRBV9 with TRBJ2-7; D is possibly TRBD1 (6 bases). The sample comprised naive CD8+ T cells from PBMCs. The CDR3 reads CASSVEGVSRDEQYF. CDR3 sequence (DNA): TGTGCCAGCAGCGTAGAGGGGGTAAGCCGCGACGAGCAGTACTTC. The full variable domain, with the rest looked up from reference TRBV9 and TRBJ2-7, is DSGVTQTPKHLITATGQRVTLRCSPRSGDLSVYWYQQSLDQGLQFLIQYYNGEERAKGNILERFSAQQFPDLHSELNLSSLELGDSALYFCASSVEGVSRDEQYFGPGTRLTVT.